A single sample gave rise to the 18 T cell receptor beta chains below, sequenced in a study of radiotherapy plus CTLA-4 blockade in lung cancer. Profiled with immunoSEQ multiplex PCR; TCRdb holds only in-frame clones, not every one. Of some 71,000 clones in the sample, 70% to 80% were seen once. The source was peripheral blood, collected from a patient treated with radiotherapy plus ipilimumab. The origin of the receptors is a human donor with non-small cell lung cancer whose response to radiotherapy plus ipilimumab could not be evaluated. Some clones in this sample may be carry-over from other donors' samples.

This chain uses TRBV7-9 with TRBJ1-2, with 8 positions matching TRBD1. Trimming cost V 0 bases and J 10 bases; bases outside gene matches: 10. Germline assignment: CDR1 SEHNR and CDR2 FQNEAQ (reference sequence). CDR3 length: 15 residues. The DNA of the CDR3 is TGTGCCAGCAGCTTAGCGGGCAGGGGGCCTAGAGACTACACCTTC. This gives the protein CASSLAGRGPRDYTF.

This clone has just a few counts. The gene calls are TRBV6-5 and TRBJ1-2, with TRBD1 matching over 10 bases. The germline CDR1 and CDR2 sequences are MNHEY and SVGAGI. V shed 2 bases and J 8 bases; nucleotides not matched to a gene: 8. This CDR3 region has 15 residues. CDR3 loop: CASSYGHVTGGGYTF. The CDR3 DNA reads as TGTGCCAGCAGTTACGGTCACGTGACAGGGGGCGGCTACACCTTC.

This sequence joins TRBV6-6 and TRBJ1-1; TRBD1 is a possible D gene (6 bases). Germline V gene lookup returns CDR1 MNHNY and CDR2 SVGAGI (reference sequence). V dropped 4 bases and J dropped 6 bases, with 12 bases sitting between them. The CDR3 runs 13 residues. The CDR3 region is CASSSLQGAEAFF. In nucleotides, the CDR3 is TGTGCCAGCAGTTCCCTACAGGGTGCTGAAGCTTTCTTT.

The rearrangement links TRBV7-6 to TRBJ1-2, with D maybe TRBD1 (6 bases). The CDR3 is made up of 12 amino acids. Trimming took 8 bases from V and 3 from J, leaving 10 bases between them. Germline V CDR1 and CDR2: SGHVS, FNYEAQ. CDR3 loop: CASRGADYGYTF. CDR3 DNA: TGTGCCAGCCGGGGGGCGGACTATGGCTACACCTTC.

The rearrangement uses TRBV29-1 and TRBJ1-2; 9 positions match TRBD1. The germline gives CDR1 SQVTM, CDR2 ANQGSEA. Unmatched junction bases numbered 4, after V lost 4 bases and J lost 1 base. The CDR3 is 14 residues long. CDR3 residues: CSVAAGQGNYGYTF. CDR3 sequence (DNA): TGCAGCGTTGCCGCGGGACAGGGTAACTATGGCTACACCTTC.

The chain employs TRBV11-2 and TRBJ1-4; 10 positions match TRBD1. Germline lookup yields CDR1 SGHAT and CDR2 FQNNGV. J gave up 0 bases and V 5 bases, and 12 bases lay outside the gene matches. This CDR3 has 19 amino acids. Here the CDR3 DNA reads TGTGCCAGCAGCCCCCGTAGGGACAGGGGCCATGCAACTAATGAAAAACTGTTTTTT. Translation: CASSPRRDRGHATNEKLFF.

V is TRBV10-3 and J is TRBJ1-2; D gene unclear. Germline CDR1 reads ENHRY; CDR2 reads SYGVKD. The CDR3 consists of 12 residues. Trimming shortened V by 0 bases and J by 6 bases, and 5 bases separated the two germline ends. In DNA, the CDR3 is TGTGCCATCAGTGAGTCCCAGGATGGCTACACCTTC. This translates into CAISESQDGYTF.

CDR3 coding DNA: TGTGCCAGCAGCCAAGATCTCTCCCTAGCGGGCCGGGGGGAGACCCAGTACTTC. Translation gives CASSQDLSLAGRGETQYF. V gene TRBV4-2 combines with J gene TRBJ2-5, with TRBD2 identical over 8 bases. Per germline, CDR1 LGHNA and CDR2 YNFKEQ. CDR3 length: 18 amino acids. The V segment lost 0 bases and the J segment 5 bases; nucleotides outside the gene matches: 14.

As DNA, the CDR3 is TGTGCCAGCAGTTACCGGACAGTCTTCTCCTACGAGCAGTACTTC. It translates to CASSYRTVFSYEQYF. The chain uses TRBV6-5 and TRBJ2-7, with D tentatively TRBD1 (6 bases). The germline CDR1 and CDR2 sequences are MNHEY and SVGAGI. The CDR3 runs to 15 residues. Trimming left V 2 bases short and J 0 bases short, with 11 bases between.

This clone was recorded only once. The chain uses TRBV27 and TRBJ2-3, with D possibly being TRBD2 (6 bases). V was clipped by 5 bases and J by 1 base, with 13 bases between them. Germline values: CDR1 MNHEY, CDR2 SMNVEV (reference sequence). CDR3 length: 15 amino acids. CDR3 sequence reads: CASSRSTRGTDTQYF. The CDR3 region has the DNA TGTGCCAGCAGTCGGTCGACTAGGGGCACAGATACGCAGTATTTT.

This rearrangement joins TRBV7-6 to TRBJ2-2; TRBD1 agrees at 9 bases. V trimming: 5 bases; J trimming: 6 bases; junction bases outside the gene matches: 7. The CDR3 covers 15 residues. Germline lookup yields CDR1 SGHVS and CDR2 FNYEAQ. The CDR3 reads CASSPRTGVAGELFF. The CDR3 nucleotides read TGTGCCAGCAGCCCCAGGACAGGGGTCGCCGGGGAGCTGTTTTTT. The variable domain in full, with the rest retrieved from reference TRBV7-6 and TRBJ2-2, is GAGVSQSPRYKVTKRGQDVALRCDPISGHVSLYWYRQALGQGPEFLTYFNYEAQQDKSGLPNDRFSAERPEGSISTLTIQRTEQRDSAMYRCASSPRTGVAGELFFGEGSRLTVL.

J is TRBJ1-2 and V is TRBV9, with 7 bases lining up with TRBD1. The length of the CDR3 is 14 residues. Germline V gene data show CDR1 as SGDLS and CDR2 as YYNGEE. V lost 3 bases and J lost 4; bases outside the gene matches: 6. This CDR3 reads CASSERQGPYGYTF. The DNA for the CDR3 is TGTGCCAGCAGCGAAAGACAGGGCCCCTATGGCTACACCTTC.

The chain uses TRBV4-1 and TRBJ2-3, with 12 bases fitting TRBD2. V lost 3 bases and J lost 2; bases outside the gene matches: 3. Germline CDR1 is MGHRA and CDR2 is YSYEKL. This CDR3 has 16 residues. CDR3 region: CASSHPSGGATDTQYF. The CDR3 DNA is TGCGCCAGCAGCCACCCTAGCGGGGGGGCCACAGATACGCAGTATTTT.

V is TRBV7-8 and J is TRBJ2-4, with D possibly being TRBD1 (6 bases). There are 14 residues in the CDR3. Germline V gene data show CDR1 as SGHVS and CDR2 as FQNEAQ. The ends were cut back, 2 bases at V and 7 bases at J, with 12 bases in the middle. The CDR3 DNA reads TGTGCCAGCAGCTTAAGGCAGGGGAATAACATTCAGTACTTC. Residues: CASSLRQGNNIQYF.

The table lists this clone with a count of one. The chain has TRBV5-1 and TRBJ1-2, with 9 bases lining up with TRBD1. This CDR3 spans 15 amino acids. Trimming cost V 2 bases and J 2 bases; bases outside gene matches: 4. Germline V lookup: CDR1 SGHRS, CDR2 YFSETQ. CDR3 sequence reads: CASSFGTGSNYGYTF. CDR3 nucleotides: TGCGCCAGCAGCTTCGGGACAGGGTCCAACTATGGCTACACCTTC.

In its sample, this clone was seen once. V gene TRBV29-1 combines with J gene TRBJ1-2; tentative D call: TRBD1 (5 bases). Deletions cut 0 bases from V and 4 bases from J, with 9 bases between. The CDR3 is 13 amino acids. Germline V gives CDR1 SQVTM, CDR2 ANQGSEA. As DNA, the CDR3 is TGCAGCGTTGAAGAGGGGGGTAGCTATGGCTACACCTTC. Translating gives CSVEEGGSYGYTF.

The V and J genes are TRBV11-3 and TRBJ2-2, with no clear D. The CDR3 length is 12 residues. V lost 3 bases, J lost 6 bases, and 5 bases lay in between. CDR1 is SGHNT, CDR2 YENEEA, per germline. The CDR3 here is CASSFEAGELFF. The CDR3 coding sequence is TGTGCCAGCAGCTTCGAGGCCGGGGAGCTGTTTTTT. Together with reference TRBV11-3 and TRBJ2-2, the CDR3 gives the full variable domain: EAGVVQSPRYKIIEKKQPVAFWCNPISGHNTLYWYLQNLGQGPELLIRYENEEAVDDSQLPKDRFSAERLKGVDSTLKIQPAELGDSAVYLCASSFEAGELFFGEGSRLTVL.

This clone was observed once. V and J are TRBV9 and TRBJ1-1, with TRBD1 identical over 7 bases. Germline CDR1 SGDLS, CDR2 YYNGEE. V lost 3 bases and J lost 4; bases outside the gene matches: 3. This CDR3 comprises 13 residues. DNA for the CDR3: TGTGCCAGCAGCGCTGGGACAGCCACTGAAGCTTTCTTT. It translates to CASSAGTATEAFF.